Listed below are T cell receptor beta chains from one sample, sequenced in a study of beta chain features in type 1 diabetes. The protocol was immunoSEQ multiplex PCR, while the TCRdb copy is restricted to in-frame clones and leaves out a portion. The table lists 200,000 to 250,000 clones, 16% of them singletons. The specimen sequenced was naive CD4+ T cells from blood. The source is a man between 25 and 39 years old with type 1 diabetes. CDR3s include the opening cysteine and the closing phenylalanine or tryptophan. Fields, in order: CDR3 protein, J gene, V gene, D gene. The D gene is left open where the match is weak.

CASSLAATYNEQFF,TRBJ2-1,TRBV5-1,.
CASSFLGGKTTDTQYF,TRBJ2-3,TRBV7-3,.
CAWDRGRTDTQYF,TRBJ2-3,TRBV30,.
CASSFSTDTQYF,TRBJ2-3,TRBV7-9,.
CAISPGLAMRKEQYF,TRBJ2-7,TRBV10-3,TRBD2
CAISGGQGLASHNEQFF,TRBJ2-1,TRBV10-3,TRBD2
CASSYSGSLLNEQFF,TRBJ2-1,TRBV21-1,.
CSVGQRLAGEHEQFF,TRBJ2-1,TRBV29-1,TRBD2
CASSFPMTGSGEQYF,TRBJ2-7,TRBV7-2,TRBD1
CASSKGPLANTGELFF,TRBJ2-2,TRBV13,.
CASSVDLAGELTYNEQFF,TRBJ2-1,TRBV9,TRBD2
CASSSGQGGTDTQYF,TRBJ2-3,TRBV6-5,TRBD1
CASRNQASYEQYF,TRBJ2-7,TRBV2,.
CASSPRGGNLYNEQFF,TRBJ2-1,TRBV11-2,.
CAWSDLQGLETQYF,TRBJ2-5,TRBV30,.
CASSEQGNYGYTF,TRBJ1-2,TRBV2,.
CASGDRGSLEQYF,TRBJ2-7,TRBV2,.
CASSLGQGMEKLFF,TRBJ1-4,TRBV7-9,TRBD1
CASSLGLSAQFF,TRBJ2-1,TRBV28,.
CSVRDGDYEKLFF,TRBJ1-4,TRBV29-1,.
CASSLYPGGSGSSYNEQFF,TRBJ2-1,TRBV28,TRBD2
CASSPPPDGKETQYF,TRBJ2-5,TRBV18,.
CASSRMEGGPIPKQYF,TRBJ2-7,TRBV7-9,TRBD2
CACATSGREGTYNEQFF,TRBJ2-1,TRBV30,TRBD2